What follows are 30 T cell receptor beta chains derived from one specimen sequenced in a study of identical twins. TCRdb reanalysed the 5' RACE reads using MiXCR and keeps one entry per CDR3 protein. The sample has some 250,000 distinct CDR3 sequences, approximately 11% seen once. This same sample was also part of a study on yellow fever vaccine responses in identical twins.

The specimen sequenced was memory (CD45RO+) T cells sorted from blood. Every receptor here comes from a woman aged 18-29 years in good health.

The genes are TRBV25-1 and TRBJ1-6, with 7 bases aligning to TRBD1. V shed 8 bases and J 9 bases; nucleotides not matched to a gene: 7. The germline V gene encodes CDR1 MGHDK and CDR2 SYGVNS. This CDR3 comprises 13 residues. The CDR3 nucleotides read TGTGCCAGCGGAACAGGGGCCGGTTCACCCCTCCACTTT. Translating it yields CASGTGAGSPLHF. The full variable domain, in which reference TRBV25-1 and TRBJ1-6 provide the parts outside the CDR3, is EADIYQTPRYLVIGTGKKITLECSQTMGHDKMYWYQQDPGMELHLIHYSYGVNSTEKGDLSSESTVSRIRTEHFPLTLESARPSHTSQYLCASGTGAGSPLHFGNGTRLTVT.

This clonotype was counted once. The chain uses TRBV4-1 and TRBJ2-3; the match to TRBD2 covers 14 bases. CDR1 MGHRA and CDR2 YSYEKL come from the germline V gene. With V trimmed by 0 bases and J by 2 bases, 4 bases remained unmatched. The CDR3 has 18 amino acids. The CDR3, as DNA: TGCGCCAGCAGCCAAGATGGACTAGCGGGGGGTTACACAGATACGCAGTATTTT. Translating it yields CASSQDGLAGGYTDTQYF.

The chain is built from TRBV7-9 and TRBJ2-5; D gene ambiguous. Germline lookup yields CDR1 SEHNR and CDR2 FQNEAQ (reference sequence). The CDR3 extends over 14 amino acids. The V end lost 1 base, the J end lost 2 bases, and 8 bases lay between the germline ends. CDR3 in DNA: TGTGCCAGCAGCTTAGAGGGCCTGCAAGAGACCCAGTACTTC. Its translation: CASSLEGLQETQYF.

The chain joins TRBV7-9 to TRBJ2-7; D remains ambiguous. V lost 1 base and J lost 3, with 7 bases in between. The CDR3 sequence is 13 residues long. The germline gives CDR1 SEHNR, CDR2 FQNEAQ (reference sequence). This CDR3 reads CASSLVFGYEQYF. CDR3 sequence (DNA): TGTGCCAGCAGCTTAGTATTTGGCTACGAGCAGTACTTC. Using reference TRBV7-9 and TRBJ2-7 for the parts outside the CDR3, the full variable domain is DTGVSQNPRHKITKRGQNVTFRCDPISEHNRLYWYRQTLGQGPEFLTYFQNEAQLEKSRLLSDRFSAERPKGSFSTLEIQRTEQGDSAMYLCASSLVFGYEQYFGPGTRLTVT.

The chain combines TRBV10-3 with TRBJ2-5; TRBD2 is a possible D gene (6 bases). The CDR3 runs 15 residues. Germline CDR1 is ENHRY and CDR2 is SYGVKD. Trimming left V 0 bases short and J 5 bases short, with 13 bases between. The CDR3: CAISESISGVETQYF. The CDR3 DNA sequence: TGTGCCATCAGTGAGTCGATATCGGGGGTGGAGACCCAGTACTTC.

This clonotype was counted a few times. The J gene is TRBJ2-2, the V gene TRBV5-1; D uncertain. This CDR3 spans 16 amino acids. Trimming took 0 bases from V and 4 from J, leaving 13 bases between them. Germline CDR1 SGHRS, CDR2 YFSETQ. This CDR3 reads CASSLVARSGTGELFF. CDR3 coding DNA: TGCGCCAGCAGCTTGGTAGCTAGATCGGGCACCGGGGAGCTGTTTTTT.

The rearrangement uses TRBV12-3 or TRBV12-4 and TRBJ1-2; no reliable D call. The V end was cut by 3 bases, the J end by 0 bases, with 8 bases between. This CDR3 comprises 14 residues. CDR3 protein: CASSLLRANYGYTF. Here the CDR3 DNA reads TGTGCCAGCAGTTTGCTCAGAGCTAACTATGGCTACACCTTC.

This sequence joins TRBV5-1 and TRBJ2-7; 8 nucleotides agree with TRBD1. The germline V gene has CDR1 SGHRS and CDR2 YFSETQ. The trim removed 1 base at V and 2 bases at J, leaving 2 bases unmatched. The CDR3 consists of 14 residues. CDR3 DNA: TGCGCCAGCAGCTTGCAGGGACAGGCCTACGAGCAGTACTTC. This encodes CASSLQGQAYEQYF.

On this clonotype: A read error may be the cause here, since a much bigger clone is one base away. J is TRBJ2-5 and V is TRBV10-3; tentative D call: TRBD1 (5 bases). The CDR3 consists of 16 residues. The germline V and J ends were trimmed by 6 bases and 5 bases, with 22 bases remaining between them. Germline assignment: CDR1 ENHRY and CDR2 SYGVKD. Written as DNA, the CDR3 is TGTGCCATCAGAGAGCGATTGCAAGACAGACCCGAGACCCAGTACTTC. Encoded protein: CAIRERLQDRPETQYF.

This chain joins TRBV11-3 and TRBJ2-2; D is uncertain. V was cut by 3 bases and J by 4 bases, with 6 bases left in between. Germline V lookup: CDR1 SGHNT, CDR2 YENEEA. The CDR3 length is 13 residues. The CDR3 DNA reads TGTGCCAGCAGCTTTCGGTCCACCGGGGAGCTGTTTTTT. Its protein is CASSFRSTGELFF.

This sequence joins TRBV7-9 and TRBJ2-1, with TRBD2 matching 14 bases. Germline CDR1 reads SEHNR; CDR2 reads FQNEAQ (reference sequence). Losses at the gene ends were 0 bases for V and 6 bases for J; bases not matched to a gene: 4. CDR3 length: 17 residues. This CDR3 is CASSLASTSGGVNEQFF. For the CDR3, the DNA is TGTGCCAGCAGCTTAGCCTCGACTAGCGGGGGGGTCAATGAGCAGTTCTTC.

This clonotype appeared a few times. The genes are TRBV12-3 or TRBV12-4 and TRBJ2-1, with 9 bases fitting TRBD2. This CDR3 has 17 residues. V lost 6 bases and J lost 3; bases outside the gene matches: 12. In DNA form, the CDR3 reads TGTGCCAGCAGCCGTAGCGGGAGAACCCTGCTCTACAATGAGCAGTTCTTC. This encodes CASSRSGRTLLYNEQFF.

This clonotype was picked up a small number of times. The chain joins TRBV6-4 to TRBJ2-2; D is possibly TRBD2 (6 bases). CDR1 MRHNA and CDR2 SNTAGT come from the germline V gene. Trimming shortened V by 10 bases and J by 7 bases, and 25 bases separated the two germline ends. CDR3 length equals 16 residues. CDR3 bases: TGTGCCACCAAACCTTCGTCCGGGACTCAGTTCGGGGAGCTGTTTTTT. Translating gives CATKPSSGTQFGELFF.

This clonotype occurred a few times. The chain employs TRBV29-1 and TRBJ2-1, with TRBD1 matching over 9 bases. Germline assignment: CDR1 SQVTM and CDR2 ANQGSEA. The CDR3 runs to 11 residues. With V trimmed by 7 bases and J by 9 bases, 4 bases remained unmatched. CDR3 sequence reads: CSGLQGAEQFF. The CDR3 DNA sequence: TGCAGCGGCTTACAGGGGGCTGAGCAGTTCTTC.

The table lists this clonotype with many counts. The chain's CDR3 is CASQQISYNEQFF. For the CDR3, the DNA is TGTGCCAGCCAACAGATCTCCTACAATGAGCAGTTCTTC. This chain uses TRBV12-3 or TRBV12-4 with TRBJ2-1; D unresolved. The CDR3 covers 13 residues. Trimming shortened V by 8 bases and J by 0 bases, and 8 bases separated the two germline ends.

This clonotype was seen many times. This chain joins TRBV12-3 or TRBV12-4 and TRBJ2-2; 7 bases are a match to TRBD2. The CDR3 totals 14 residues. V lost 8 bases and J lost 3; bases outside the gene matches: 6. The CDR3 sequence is CASQVGGYTGELFF. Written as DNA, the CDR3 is TGTGCCAGCCAGGTCGGGGGGTACACCGGGGAGCTGTTTTTT.

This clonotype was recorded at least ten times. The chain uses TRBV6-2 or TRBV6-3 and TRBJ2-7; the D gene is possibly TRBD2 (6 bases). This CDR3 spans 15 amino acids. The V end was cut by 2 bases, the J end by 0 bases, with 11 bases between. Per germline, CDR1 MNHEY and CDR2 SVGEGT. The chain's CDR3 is CASSYLAGSSYEQYF. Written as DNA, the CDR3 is TGTGCCAGCAGTTACCTCGCGGGAAGCTCCTACGAGCAGTACTTC.

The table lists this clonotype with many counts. DNA for the CDR3: TGCGCCAGCAGCTTGTTCGGAAACCCAAATGAGCAGTTCTTC. This encodes CASSLFGNPNEQFF. V gene TRBV5-1 combines with J gene TRBJ2-1; D call uncertain. CDR3 length equals 14 residues. Germline CDR1 reads SGHRS; CDR2 reads YFSETQ. Trimming removed 1 base at V and 7 bases at J, with 12 bases between.

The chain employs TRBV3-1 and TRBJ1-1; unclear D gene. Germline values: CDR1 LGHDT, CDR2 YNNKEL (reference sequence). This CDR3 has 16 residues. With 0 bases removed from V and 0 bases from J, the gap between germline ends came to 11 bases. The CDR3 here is CASSQDNLGMNTEAFF. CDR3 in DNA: TGTGCCAGCAGCCAAGATAACCTGGGGATGAACACTGAAGCTTTCTTT.

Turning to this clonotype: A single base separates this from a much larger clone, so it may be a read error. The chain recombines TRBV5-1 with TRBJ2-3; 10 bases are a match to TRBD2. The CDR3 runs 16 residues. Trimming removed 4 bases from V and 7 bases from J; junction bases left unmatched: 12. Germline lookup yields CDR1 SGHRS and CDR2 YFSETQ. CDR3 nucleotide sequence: TGCGCCAGCAGCCCTGGGGGACTAGCGAGTGCACATACGCAGTATTTT. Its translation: CASSPGGLASAHTQYF. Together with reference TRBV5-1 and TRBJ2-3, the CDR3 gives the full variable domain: KAGVTQTPRYLIKTRGQQVTLSCSPISGHRSVSWYQQTPGQGLQFLFEYFSETQRNKGNFPGRFSGRQFSNSRSEMNVSTLELGDSALYLCASSPGGLASAHTQYFGPGTRLTVL.

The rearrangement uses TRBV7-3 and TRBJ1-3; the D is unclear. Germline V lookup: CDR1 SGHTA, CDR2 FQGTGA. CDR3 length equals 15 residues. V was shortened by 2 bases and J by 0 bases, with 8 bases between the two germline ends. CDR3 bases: TGTGCCAGCAGCTTATACGGCCGCTCTGGAAACACCATATATTTT. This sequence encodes CASSLYGRSGNTIYF.

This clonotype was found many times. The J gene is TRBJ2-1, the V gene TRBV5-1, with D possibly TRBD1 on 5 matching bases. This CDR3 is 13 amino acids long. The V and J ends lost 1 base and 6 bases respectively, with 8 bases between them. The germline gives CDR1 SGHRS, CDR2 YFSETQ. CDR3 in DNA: TGCGCCAGCAGCTTGCAGGGTGGCAATGAGCAGTTCTTC. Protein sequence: CASSLQGGNEQFF.

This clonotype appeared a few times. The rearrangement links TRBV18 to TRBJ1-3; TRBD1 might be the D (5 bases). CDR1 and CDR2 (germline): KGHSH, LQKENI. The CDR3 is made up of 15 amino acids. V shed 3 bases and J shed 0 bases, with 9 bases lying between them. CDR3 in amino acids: CASSPKDTSGNTIYF. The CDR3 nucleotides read TGTGCCAGCTCACCGAAGGACACCTCTGGAAACACCATATATTTT.

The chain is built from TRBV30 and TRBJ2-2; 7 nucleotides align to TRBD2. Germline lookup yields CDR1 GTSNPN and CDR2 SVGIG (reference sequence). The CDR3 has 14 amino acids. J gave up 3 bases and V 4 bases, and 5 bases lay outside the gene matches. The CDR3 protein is CAWNQAGDTGELFF. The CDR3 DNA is TGTGCCTGGAATCAGGCGGGAGACACCGGGGAGCTGTTTTTT. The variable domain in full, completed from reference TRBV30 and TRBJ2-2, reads SQTIHQWPATLVQPVGSPLSLECTVEGTSNPNLYWYRQAAGRGLQLLFYSVGIGQISSEVPQNLSASRPQDRQFILSSKKLLLSDSGFYLCAWNQAGDTGELFFGEGSRLTVL.

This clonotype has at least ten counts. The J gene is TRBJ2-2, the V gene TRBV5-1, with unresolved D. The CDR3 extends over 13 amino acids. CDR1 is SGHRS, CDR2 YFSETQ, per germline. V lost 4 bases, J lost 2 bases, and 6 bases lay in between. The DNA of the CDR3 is TGCGCCAGCAGCACCGTCAACACCGGGGAGCTGTTTTTT. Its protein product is CASSTVNTGELFF.

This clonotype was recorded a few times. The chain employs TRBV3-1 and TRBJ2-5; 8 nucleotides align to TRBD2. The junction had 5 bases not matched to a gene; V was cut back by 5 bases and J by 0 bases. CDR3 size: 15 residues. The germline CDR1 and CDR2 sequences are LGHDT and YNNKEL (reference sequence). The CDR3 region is CASSAGAGDQETQYF. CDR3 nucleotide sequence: TGTGCCAGCAGCGCGGGAGCGGGGGACCAAGAGACCCAGTACTTC.

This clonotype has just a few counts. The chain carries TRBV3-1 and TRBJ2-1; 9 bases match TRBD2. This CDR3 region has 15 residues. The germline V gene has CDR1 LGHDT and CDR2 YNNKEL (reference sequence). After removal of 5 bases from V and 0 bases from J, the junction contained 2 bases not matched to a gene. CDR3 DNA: TGTGCCAGCAGCTTACTAGCGGGCTCCTACAATGAGCAGTTCTTC. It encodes CASSLLAGSYNEQFF.

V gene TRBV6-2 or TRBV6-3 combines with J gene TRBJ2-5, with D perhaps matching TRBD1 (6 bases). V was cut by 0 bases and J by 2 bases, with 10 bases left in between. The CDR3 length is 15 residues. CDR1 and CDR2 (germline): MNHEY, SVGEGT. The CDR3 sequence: CASSYSLGQQETQYF. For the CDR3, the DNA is TGTGCCAGCAGTTACTCCTTAGGACAGCAAGAGACCCAGTACTTC.

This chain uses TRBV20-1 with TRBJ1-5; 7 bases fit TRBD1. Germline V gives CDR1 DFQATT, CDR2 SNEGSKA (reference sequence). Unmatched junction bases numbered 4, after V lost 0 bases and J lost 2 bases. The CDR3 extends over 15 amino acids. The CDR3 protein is CSARENRGGNQPQHF. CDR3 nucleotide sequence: TGCAGTGCTAGAGAGAACAGGGGTGGCAATCAGCCCCAGCATTTT.

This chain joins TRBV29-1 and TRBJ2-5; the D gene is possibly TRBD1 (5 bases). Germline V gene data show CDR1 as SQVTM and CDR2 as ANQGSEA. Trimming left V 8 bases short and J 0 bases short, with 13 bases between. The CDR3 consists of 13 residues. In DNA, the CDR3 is TGCAGCCCCGCCAGGGCGGACCAAGAGACCCAGTACTTC. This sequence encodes CSPARADQETQYF.